These 23 T cell receptor beta chains share one sample of origin, sequenced in a study of sequential checkpoint blockade in melanoma. Sequencing used immunoSEQ multiplex PCR; TCRdb keeps in-frame clones, though not all of them. The sample has some 3,200 clones, 19% seen once. Indicated treatment: randomized to nivolumab then ipilimumab (arm A) or the reverse (arm B). The sample in question was tumor tissue (inferred from file names), obtained from a patient given nivolumab and ipilimumab in sequence. These receptors were taken from a human donor with melanoma.

This sequence joins TRBV19 and TRBJ2-1, with D possibly TRBD2 on 5 matching bases. Germline V gene sequence: CDR1 LNHDA, CDR2 SQIVND (reference sequence). This CDR3 has 14 residues. Between the trimmed V and J ends, which lost 3 bases and 1 base, there was a span of 7 bases. This chain's CDR3 is CASSIRGSYNEQFF. The CDR3 DNA sequence: TGTGCCAGTAGTATCCGAGGGTCCTACAATGAGCAGTTCTTC.

At least ten counts were recorded for this clone. This chain connects TRBV11-3 to TRBJ2-7, with D unresolved. This CDR3 is built from 15 residues. V lost 5 bases and J 0 bases, leaving 14 bases between the germline ends. Per the germline V gene, CDR1 is SGHNT and CDR2 is YENEEA. The CDR3 nucleotides read TGTGCCAGCAGCAACTATGTGTCCGCCTCCTACGAGCAGTACTTC. It translates to CASSNYVSASYEQYF.

By sample fraction, this clone is medium-sized (0.01 to 0.1%). The rearrangement links TRBV6-8 to TRBJ2-1, with D possibly being TRBD2 (5 bases). CDR3 size: 15 residues. Trimming stripped 7 bases from V and 4 bases from J, with 17 bases between. CDR1 MNHGY and CDR2 SAAAGT come from the germline V gene. Written as DNA, the CDR3 is TGTGCCAGCAAAGATCGGGGTCGGGGTTACAATGAGCAGTTCTTC. Translation: CASKDRGRGYNEQFF.

Sample share makes this clone medium-sized. This sequence joins TRBV6-8 and TRBJ2-1; 7 bases map to TRBD2. The CDR3 consists of 14 residues. Germline trimming cut 6 bases from V and 7 bases from J; bases unmatched to any gene: 9. Germline values: CDR1 MNHGY, CDR2 SAAAGT. As DNA, the CDR3 is TGTGCCAGCAGGCGGGAGAGGGGTTGGAATGAGCAGTTCTTC. Amino acid sequence: CASRRERGWNEQFF.

The V gene is TRBV6-4, the J gene TRBJ2-2; no firm D call. CDR3 size: 11 residues. Trimming shortened V by 6 bases and J by 2 bases, and 1 base separated the two germline ends. Germline CDR1 reads MRHNA; CDR2 reads SNTAGT. This CDR3 reads CASSNTGELFF. CDR3 DNA: TGTGCCAGCAGCAACACCGGGGAGCTGTTTTTT.

The chain joins TRBV5-1 to TRBJ2-2; D is unresolved. The CDR3 length is 15 residues. The V gene lost 0 bases and the J gene lost 2 bases, with 8 bases spanning the gap. Per germline, CDR1 SGHRS and CDR2 YFSETQ. The CDR3 region has the DNA TGCGCCAGCAGCTTGGGTCACAGAAACACCGGGGAGCTGTTTTTT. Translation gives CASSLGHRNTGELFF.

The CDR3 DNA follows: TGTGCCAGCACTTATCCGCACGGGACAAGGTACCAAGAGACCCAGTACTTC. This translates into CASTYPHGTRYQETQYF. This chain uses TRBV28 with TRBJ2-5, with TRBD1 as a possible D gene (6 bases). The CDR3 runs to 17 residues. Germline lookup yields CDR1 MDHEN and CDR2 SYDVKM. Trimming took off 7 bases at V and 0 bases at J, with 21 bases between the two ends.

V and J are TRBV28 and TRBJ2-7; 11 bases agree with TRBD1. The germline V gene encodes CDR1 MDHEN and CDR2 SYDVKM. The CDR3 contains 15 residues. V was pared by 1 base and J by 5 bases, with 4 bases of the junction left unmatched. CDR3 loop: CASSLSGTGGNEQYF. As DNA, the CDR3 is TGTGCCAGCAGTTTATCCGGGACAGGGGGTAACGAGCAGTACTTC.

This clone has just a few counts. This chain links TRBV30 with TRBJ2-5, with D maybe TRBD1 (5 bases). This CDR3 is built from 12 residues. V was cut by 3 bases and J by 0 bases, with 5 bases left in between. Germline values: CDR1 GTSNPN, CDR2 SVGIG (reference sequence). The CDR3 loop is CAWSRDQETQYF. In DNA, the CDR3 is TGTGCCTGGAGCAGGGACCAAGAGACCCAGTACTTC.

By its share, this clone is medium-sized. The chain combines TRBV11-3 with TRBJ1-2; TRBD1 is a possible D gene (6 bases). This CDR3 region has 14 residues. V was trimmed by 1 base and J by 4 bases, leaving 10 bases between them. Looked up from germline, CDR1 is SGHNT and CDR2 is YENEEA. The CDR3 bases are TGTGCCAGCAGCTTAGGGACAGCTTCCTATGGCTACACCTTC. This gives the protein CASSLGTASYGYTF.

This clone was detected a few times. The chain employs TRBV6-4 and TRBJ2-1; unclear D gene. Germline V lookup: CDR1 MRHNA, CDR2 SNTAGT. Trimming shortened V by 8 bases and J by 8 bases, and 10 bases separated the two germline ends. The CDR3 runs to 11 residues. The CDR3 protein is CASSLGYEQFF. The CDR3 nucleotides are TGTGCCAGCTCGCTGGGCTATGAGCAGTTCTTC.

This clone was seen more than once but under ten times. The V gene is TRBV11-3, the J gene TRBJ2-7; 8 bases fit TRBD2. The V segment lost 1 base and the J segment 0 bases; nucleotides outside the gene matches: 5. Germline CDR1 reads SGHNT; CDR2 reads YENEEA. The CDR3 consists of 16 residues. CDR3 in amino acids: CASSLVLAVSSYEQYF. CDR3 coding DNA: TGTGCCAGCAGCTTAGTACTAGCGGTGAGCTCCTACGAGCAGTACTTC.

The chain combines TRBV28 with TRBJ2-7; possibly TRBD1 for D (6 bases). This CDR3 comprises 14 residues. Deletions cut 5 bases from V and 1 base from J, with 12 bases between. Germline-derived CDR1 and CDR2 are MDHEN and SYDVKM. CDR3 coding DNA: TGTGCCAGCAGTCCGACAGGCGAATCCTACGAGCAGTACTTC. Encoded protein: CASSPTGESYEQYF. Together with reference TRBV28 and TRBJ2-7, the CDR3 gives the full variable domain: DVKVTQSSRYLVKRTGEKVFLECVQDMDHENMFWYRQDPGLGLRLIYFSYDVKMKEKGDIPEGYSVSREKKERFSLILESASTNQTSMYLCASSPTGESYEQYFGPGTRLTVT.

This clone occurred many times. The chain combines TRBV11-3 with TRBJ2-5; possibly TRBD1 or TRBD2 for D (7 bases each). V lost 6 bases to trimming and J lost 5 bases, with 16 bases between them. The CDR3 is made up of 14 amino acids. Looked up from germline, CDR1 is SGHNT and CDR2 is YENEEA. CDR3 DNA: TGTGCCAGCAGTCGTCAGGGGGGGGTGGAGACCCAGTACTTC. This encodes CASSRQGGVETQYF.

This clone showed up many times. The rearrangement links TRBV11-3 to TRBJ2-5, with D perhaps TRBD2 (6 bases). The V end lost 5 bases, the J end lost 7 bases, and 17 bases lay between the germline ends. This CDR3 comprises 14 residues. Germline-derived CDR1 and CDR2 are SGHNT and YENEEA. CDR3 sequence reads: CASSPREAEGTQYF. The CDR3, as DNA: TGTGCCAGCAGCCCCCGGGAAGCGGAGGGGACCCAGTACTTC.

Only a few counts were recorded for this clone. The chain recombines TRBV6-8 with TRBJ2-6, with a weak D call TRBD1 (6 bases). Trimming stripped 5 bases from V and 12 bases from J, with 14 bases between. The CDR3 loop spans 13 amino acids. Germline CDR1 is MNHGY and CDR2 is SAAAGT. CDR3 sequence reads: CASSGGTGSVLTF. CDR3 nucleotides: TGTGCCAGCAGTGGCGGCACAGGGTCCGTCCTGACTTTC.

V gene TRBV30 combines with J gene TRBJ2-7; D is unclear. Germline-derived CDR1 and CDR2 are GTSNPN and SVGIG (reference sequence). With 0 bases removed from V and 4 bases from J, the gap between germline ends came to 4 bases. This CDR3 region has 11 residues. The CDR3: CAWSVRYEQYF. CDR3 sequence (DNA): TGTGCCTGGAGTGTACGGTACGAGCAGTACTTC.

This clone counts as large (0.1 to 1%). V usage is TRBV12-5 and J usage is TRBJ2-5; D may be TRBD2 (5 bases). Germline V lookup: CDR1 LGHNT, CDR2 FRNRAP. The CDR3 length is 14 residues. CDR3 DNA: TGTGCCAGCACCAAGAGGCACTTAGCGGAGACCCAGTACTTC. It specifies CASTKRHLAETQYF.

There are a few counts of this clone. V is TRBV11-3 and J is TRBJ2-7; possible D gene TRBD1, 5 bases. Germline V gene sequence: CDR1 SGHNT, CDR2 YENEEA. The CDR3 extends over 14 amino acids. V was clipped by 3 bases and J by 5 bases, with 14 bases between them. CDR3 nucleotide sequence: TGTGCCAGCAGCTTTATGCCAGGGTCCCACGAGCAGTACTTC. Protein sequence: CASSFMPGSHEQYF.

This clone was observed a few times. The rearrangement uses TRBV6-8 and TRBJ2-1, with 10 bases that match TRBD1. The V and J ends lost 5 bases and 7 bases, in that order; junction bases with no gene match: 14. This CDR3 is built from 17 residues. CDR1 is MNHGY and CDR2 is SAAAGT in the germline V gene. CDR3 loop: CASSIGDDRGQGNEQFF. In DNA, the CDR3 is TGTGCCAGCAGTATCGGTGACGACAGGGGGCAAGGTAATGAGCAGTTCTTC.

This clone was detected ten times or more. The V and J genes are TRBV11-3 and TRBJ2-5; maybe TRBD2 (6 bases). The CDR3 has 14 residues. Germline V gene sequence: CDR1 SGHNT, CDR2 YENEEA. Trimming cost V 3 bases and J 6 bases, with 14 bases left between them. CDR3 sequence: CASSLDSGVKTQYF. The DNA for the CDR3 is TGTGCCAGCAGCTTGGATTCGGGGGTGAAGACCCAGTACTTC.

This clone was detected ten times or more. The rearrangement links TRBV11-3 to TRBJ2-1; D may match TRBD1 or TRBD2 (5 bases each). This CDR3 is built from 14 residues. V was shortened by 2 bases and J by 10 bases, with 15 bases between the two germline ends. CDR1 and CDR2 (germline): SGHNT, YENEEA. CDR3 nucleotide sequence: TGTGCCAGCAGCTTACAAGGGGACCGGCAGGAGCAGTTCTTC. Translated: CASSLQGDRQEQFF.

This clone was seen a few times. The chain links TRBV19 to TRBJ1-1; D ambiguous. CDR3 length equals 11 residues. The germline gives CDR1 LNHDA, CDR2 SQIVND (reference sequence). Trimming took 6 bases from V and 7 from J, leaving 9 bases between them. The CDR3 DNA is TGTGCCAGTAGCCAACGGGTTGAAGCTTTCTTT. Its protein is CASSQRVEAFF.